A selection of T cell receptor beta chains follows, all from one sample in a study of cytomegalovirus exposure and HLA in healthy donors. Generated by immunoSEQ multiplex PCR, the TCRdb table keeps only in-frame clones and is missing some. The sample holds around 160,000 clones, 65% to 70% seen once. The sample consisted of PBMCs. Receptors originate from a woman younger than 35 in good health and CMV-seropositive. Each CDR3 is given with its conserved first and last residue. A D gene is named only where the DNA matches it firmly. Size values are once, few and many counts, or a class for expanded clones, and some rows have none.

abundance: .
d_gene: .
j_gene: TRBJ1-4
v_gene: TRBV7-9
CDR3nt: TGTGCCAGCAGCCTGAGGGCAACTAATGAAAAACTGTTTTTT
CDR3aa: CASSLRATNEKLFF

abundance: .
d_gene: .
j_gene: TRBJ1-3
v_gene: TRBV9
CDR3nt: TGTGCCAGCAGCGTAGGCTACTCTGGAAACACCATATATTTT
CDR3aa: CASSVGYSGNTIYF

abundance: .
d_gene: TRBD1
j_gene: TRBJ1-1
v_gene: TRBV4-3
CDR3nt: TGCGCCAGCAGCCAAGCGACAGGGGCTGGTGAAGCTTTCTTT
CDR3aa: CASSQATGAGEAFF

abundance: .
d_gene: .
j_gene: TRBJ1-4
v_gene: TRBV6-1
CDR3nt: TGTGCCAGCAGTGGTGGACAACGAGAGAAACTGTTTTTT
CDR3aa: CASSGGQREKLFF

abundance: .
d_gene: .
j_gene: TRBJ2-7
v_gene: TRBV15
CDR3nt: TGTGCCACCAGCAGAGAGGAGGGGGCATCCTACGAGCAGTACTTC
CDR3aa: CATSREEGASYEQYF

abundance: few
d_gene: .
j_gene: TRBJ1-1
v_gene: TRBV6-1
CDR3nt: TGTGCCAGCAGGACCACAGGGAACACTGAAGCTTTCTTT
CDR3aa: CASRTTGNTEAFF

abundance: .
d_gene: TRBD1
j_gene: TRBJ1-5
v_gene: TRBV4-2
CDR3nt: TGTGCCAGCAGCCAAGGACAGGGGGCCGGGGGCAATCAGCCCCAGCATTTT
CDR3aa: CASSQGQGAGGNQPQHF

abundance: .
d_gene: .
j_gene: TRBJ1-4
v_gene: TRBV5-5
CDR3nt: TGTGCCAGCAGCTTGGAGGCAGTGCAGGGGTGGGGACGCTCCGAAAAACTGTTTTTT
CDR3aa: CASSLEAVQGWGRSEKLFF

abundance: few
d_gene: .
j_gene: TRBJ1-1
v_gene: TRBV5-1
CDR3nt: TGCGCCAGCAGCCCCATATCGGGGGGCGTCAACACTGAAGCTTTCTTT
CDR3aa: CASSPISGGVNTEAFF

abundance: .
d_gene: .
j_gene: TRBJ2-7
v_gene: TRBV13
CDR3nt: TGTGCCAGCAGCGCAATTCAGGGAACGGGTCTTTACGAGCAGTACTTC
CDR3aa: CASSAIQGTGLYEQYF

abundance: .
d_gene: TRBD1
j_gene: TRBJ1-5
v_gene: TRBV6-1
CDR3nt: TGTGCCAGCTGTGATTCCAGGGGGTTTCAGCCCCAGCATTTT
CDR3aa: CASCDSRGFQPQHF

abundance: .
d_gene: .
j_gene: TRBJ2-2
v_gene: TRBV15
CDR3nt: TGTGCCACCAGCGGAAACTACTTCGGGGAGCTGTTTTTT
CDR3aa: CATSGNYFGELFF

abundance: .
d_gene: TRBD1
j_gene: TRBJ2-7
v_gene: TRBV18
CDR3nt: TGTGCCAGCTCCTACCAAACAGGGGACGAGCAGTACTTC
CDR3aa: CASSYQTGDEQYF

abundance: few
d_gene: .
j_gene: TRBJ2-3
v_gene: TRBV21-1
CDR3nt: TGTGCCAGCAGCACAACTTGCGTTTCGGGGGGCGCGACAGATACGCAGTATTTT
CDR3aa: CASSTTCVSGGATDTQYF

abundance: .
d_gene: .
j_gene: TRBJ1-5
v_gene: TRBV2
CDR3nt: TGTGCCAGCAGTGGGCGGCAGGGTAGTGGCAATCAGCCCCAGCATTTT
CDR3aa: CASSGRQGSGNQPQHF

abundance: .
d_gene: TRBD1
j_gene: TRBJ2-7
v_gene: TRBV5-6
CDR3nt: TGTGCCAGCAGCTCCGGCGGGACAGGGGGCGCGGGGCAGTACTTC
CDR3aa: CASSSGGTGGAGQYF

abundance: .
d_gene: .
j_gene: TRBJ2-1
v_gene: TRBV6-5
CDR3nt: TGTGCCAGCAGTTACTCCACAGGGTACAATGAGCAGTTCTTC
CDR3aa: CASSYSTGYNEQFF

abundance: .
d_gene: .
j_gene: TRBJ1-1
v_gene: TRBV6-5
CDR3nt: TGTGCCAGCAGTTTAGAGGTCGGAATGAGCACTGAAGCTTTCTTT
CDR3aa: CASSLEVGMSTEAFF

abundance: .
d_gene: TRBD2
j_gene: TRBJ2-1
v_gene: TRBV5-1
CDR3nt: TGCGCCAGCAGCTTGAATAGCGGGAGGGACAATGAGCAGTTCTTC
CDR3aa: CASSLNSGRDNEQFF

abundance: few
d_gene: .
j_gene: TRBJ1-5
v_gene: TRBV10-1
CDR3nt: TGCGCCAGGAGTACCCGCGCAGGAAATCAGCCCCAGCATTTT
CDR3aa: CARSTRAGNQPQHF

abundance: .
d_gene: TRBD2
j_gene: TRBJ2-1
v_gene: TRBV18
CDR3nt: TGTGCCAGCTCACCGCAACTAGCGGGGGGCTCCTACAATGAGCAGTTCTTC
CDR3aa: CASSPQLAGGSYNEQFF

abundance: .
d_gene: .
j_gene: TRBJ1-2
v_gene: TRBV2
CDR3nt: TGTGCCAGCAGTACACAGATCTATGGCTACACCTTC
CDR3aa: CASSTQIYGYTF

abundance: .
d_gene: .
j_gene: TRBJ1-1
v_gene: TRBV7-2
CDR3nt: TGTGCCAGCAGCCCCGGGGGGGCAGTTGAAGCTTTCTTT
CDR3aa: CASSPGGAVEAFF

abundance: few
d_gene: TRBD2
j_gene: TRBJ2-2
v_gene: TRBV18
CDR3nt: TGTGCCAGCTCAAGCGGGGTGAACACCGGGGAGCTGTTTTTT
CDR3aa: CASSSGVNTGELFF

abundance: .
d_gene: .
j_gene: TRBJ1-5
v_gene: TRBV7-2
CDR3nt: TGTGCCAGCAGCTTAGACAGCCCATATAGCAATCAGCCCCAGCATTTT
CDR3aa: CASSLDSPYSNQPQHF

abundance: .
d_gene: .
j_gene: TRBJ2-5
v_gene: TRBV28
CDR3nt: TGTGCCAGTTCTTCTGGGGGGACCCAAGAGACCCAGTACTTC
CDR3aa: CASSSGGTQETQYF

abundance: few
d_gene: TRBD1
j_gene: TRBJ1-6
v_gene: TRBV18
CDR3nt: TGTGCCAGCTCATCGACAGGGCAGGCTTATAATTCACCCCTCCACTTT
CDR3aa: CASSSTGQAYNSPLHF

abundance: .
d_gene: .
j_gene: TRBJ2-6
v_gene: TRBV5-6
CDR3nt: TGTGCCAGCAGACCTCCGGGACATAGCTCTGGGGCCAACGTCCTGACTTTC
CDR3aa: CASRPPGHSSGANVLTF

abundance: .
d_gene: TRBD2
j_gene: TRBJ2-2
v_gene: TRBV6-5
CDR3nt: TGTGCCAGCAGTTCCGGACTAGCCGGGGAGCTGTTTTTT
CDR3aa: CASSSGLAGELFF

abundance: few
d_gene: TRBD2
j_gene: TRBJ2-3
v_gene: TRBV7-8
CDR3nt: TGTGCCAGCAGCTTTGGGACTAGCGGGGGGCTCCCCAGCGCAGATACGCAGTATTTT
CDR3aa: CASSFGTSGGLPSADTQYF

abundance: .
d_gene: .
j_gene: TRBJ1-5
v_gene: TRBV7-8
CDR3nt: TGTGCCAGCAGCGAACAGGGTGCTAATTATCAGCCCCAGCATTTT
CDR3aa: CASSEQGANYQPQHF

abundance: .
d_gene: TRBD2
j_gene: TRBJ2-3
v_gene: TRBV9
CDR3nt: TGTGCCAGCAGCGGCGGACTAGCGGGGCTCACAGATACGCAGTATTTT
CDR3aa: CASSGGLAGLTDTQYF

abundance: .
d_gene: .
j_gene: TRBJ2-2
v_gene: TRBV7-9
CDR3nt: TGTGCCAGCAGCTTAAATTTCCGGACATCGAACACCGGGGAGCTGTTTTTT
CDR3aa: CASSLNFRTSNTGELFF

abundance: .
d_gene: TRBD2
j_gene: TRBJ2-1
v_gene: TRBV7-9
CDR3nt: TGTGCCAGCAGCTTAGTAGCGGGAGTCAATGAGCAGTTCTTC
CDR3aa: CASSLVAGVNEQFF

abundance: .
d_gene: TRBD1
j_gene: TRBJ2-3
v_gene: TRBV9
CDR3nt: TGTGCCAGCAGCGGGACAGGCAGCACAGATACGCAGTATTTT
CDR3aa: CASSGTGSTDTQYF

abundance: .
d_gene: TRBD2
j_gene: TRBJ2-3
v_gene: TRBV19
CDR3nt: TGTGCCAGTAGCGAGAGCGGGGGGGCTGTGCATTTT
CDR3aa: CASSESGGAVHF

abundance: .
d_gene: .
j_gene: TRBJ1-5
v_gene: TRBV4-2
CDR3nt: TGTGCCAGCAGCTCCATTCTCAGGTTCCAGCCCCAGCATTTT
CDR3aa: CASSSILRFQPQHF

abundance: .
d_gene: TRBD1
j_gene: TRBJ1-2
v_gene: TRBV6-6
CDR3nt: TGTGCCAGCAGTTACCCGACAGGGGGCAACTATGGCTACACCTTC
CDR3aa: CASSYPTGGNYGYTF

abundance: .
d_gene: .
j_gene: TRBJ1-1
v_gene: TRBV7-9
CDR3nt: TGTGCCAGCAGCCATAGGACAGCACTCATGAACACTGAAGCTTTCTTT
CDR3aa: CASSHRTALMNTEAFF

abundance: .
d_gene: TRBD2
j_gene: TRBJ2-1
v_gene: TRBV19
CDR3nt: TGTGCCAGTAGTATCTTGGGACTAGCGGGGGGCAATATGTTCAATGAGCAGTTCTTC
CDR3aa: CASSILGLAGGNMFNEQFF

abundance: .
d_gene: TRBD1
j_gene: TRBJ2-7
v_gene: TRBV4-1
CDR3nt: TGCGCCAGCAGCCAAGCCAGGACAGGGCCCTACGAGCAGTACTTC
CDR3aa: CASSQARTGPYEQYF

abundance: few
d_gene: .
j_gene: TRBJ1-4
v_gene: TRBV5-5
CDR3nt: TGTGCCAGCAGCCCGATTTGGAGCCTTAATGAAAAACTGTTTTTT
CDR3aa: CASSPIWSLNEKLFF

abundance: .
d_gene: .
j_gene: TRBJ2-1
v_gene: TRBV7-3
CDR3nt: TGTGCCAGCAGCCCGCAGGGCAATGAGCAGTTCTTC
CDR3aa: CASSPQGNEQFF

abundance: .
d_gene: TRBD1
j_gene: TRBJ1-2
v_gene: TRBV6-5
CDR3nt: TGTGCCAGCAGTTCCAACAGGGGGACCTATGGCTACACCTTC
CDR3aa: CASSSNRGTYGYTF

abundance: .
d_gene: .
j_gene: TRBJ1-5
v_gene: TRBV10-1
CDR3nt: TGCGCCAGCAGCGACGACAGTTGCAATCAGCCCCAGCATTTT
CDR3aa: CASSDDSCNQPQHF

abundance: few
d_gene: TRBD2
j_gene: TRBJ2-1
v_gene: TRBV7-9
CDR3nt: TGTGCCAGCAGCTTAGACCCTCCCCTAGCGGTTGCCTCCTACAATGAGCAGTTCTTC
CDR3aa: CASSLDPPLAVASYNEQFF

abundance: .
d_gene: .
j_gene: TRBJ2-1
v_gene: TRBV5-1
CDR3nt: TGCGCCACCACCACGGGTCCAGGGGATTCCTACAATGAGCAGTTCTTC
CDR3aa: CATTTGPGDSYNEQFF

abundance: .
d_gene: TRBD1
j_gene: TRBJ2-1
v_gene: TRBV7-3
CDR3nt: TGTGCCAGCAGCCCCGGACAGGACTACAATGAGCAGTTCTTC
CDR3aa: CASSPGQDYNEQFF

abundance: .
d_gene: .
j_gene: TRBJ1-4
v_gene: TRBV15
CDR3nt: TGTGCCACCAGCACGTGGGACTTCTCGGAAAAACTGTTTTTT
CDR3aa: CATSTWDFSEKLFF

abundance: .
d_gene: .
j_gene: TRBJ2-7
v_gene: TRBV7-3
CDR3nt: TGTGCCAGCAGCTTATCCGGGGGTGGGGTACCCTACGAGCAGTACTTC
CDR3aa: CASSLSGGGVPYEQYF

abundance: .
d_gene: TRBD2
j_gene: TRBJ2-3
v_gene: TRBV4-1
CDR3nt: TGCGCCAGCAGCCAAGTATCAGGGAGGGTCACAGATACGCAGTATTTT
CDR3aa: CASSQVSGRVTDTQYF